This passage covers 5 T cell receptor beta chains from one sample sequenced in a study of T cells expressing NK-cell markers. TCRdb reanalyzed the 5' RACE reads and collapses them to one entry per CDR3 protein, without DNA. Its table lists roughly 280,000 distinct CDR3 sequences. Specimen: blood T cells: a sorted CD56 or NKG2C T cell subset, CD4+ or CD8+ T cells, or bulk PBMC T cells (not recorded which). The receptors originated from a man younger than 35 in good health.

This chain connects TRBV10-3 to TRBJ1-2; no DNA is available, so the TRBD1 call from TCRdb remains unchecked. CDR3 length equals 14 residues. The germline gives CDR1 ENHRY, CDR2 SYGVKD. The CDR3 sequence: CAINRGQENYGYTF.

The V call is TRBV7-9, the J call TRBJ2-7. The germline V gene has CDR1 SEHNR and CDR2 FQNEAQ (reference sequence). This CDR3 comprises 11 residues. CDR3 sequence reads: CASEGTYEQYF.

This chain connects TRBV10-2 to TRBJ2-2; the TCRdb call, TRBD2, lacks DNA for checking. The germline V gene encodes CDR1 WSHSY and CDR2 SAAADI. The CDR3 totals 13 residues. The CDR3 here is CASILARDGELFF.

The chain links TRBV4-3 to TRBJ1-5. In germline, CDR1 is LGHNA, CDR2 YSLEER. This CDR3 has 12 residues. This chain's CDR3 is CASSHGNQPQHF.

The V gene is TRBV3-1, the J gene TRBJ1-1. Germline values: CDR1 LGHDT, CDR2 YNNKEL (reference sequence). There are 21 residues in the CDR3. The CDR3 sequence: CASSQVIVSVQSLTMNTEAFF.